A selection of T cell receptor beta chains follows, all from one sample in a study of shared clonotypes between healthy human individuals. Here immunoSEQ multiplex PCR was the method, and the copy in TCRdb shows in-frame clones only, minus some. The sample has over a million clones; around 97% are singletons. The sequencing sample was made of naive CD4+ T cells sorted from blood. The receptors come from a man between 25 and 39 years old in good health. Both conserved end residues are part of each CDR3. Fields, in order: clone size, V gene, D gene, J gene, CDR3 DNA, CDR3 protein. The D gene is left open where the match is weak. Size is stated for part of the rows, as once, few or many counts, or as a class when the clone is expanded.

-	TRBV10-2	-	TRBJ2-7	TGCGCCAGCAGCTTAGAACAGGACAGTTGGGAGCAGTACTTC	CASSLEQDSWEQYF
-	TRBV7-6	-	TRBJ2-7	TGTGCCAGCAGCTTATTAGAGGTCTCCTACGAGCAGTACTTC	CASSLLEVSYEQYF
-	TRBV2	-	TRBJ2-5	TGTGCCAGCAGGGGCCAAGAGACCCAGTACTTC	CASRGQETQYF
once	TRBV6-5	-	TRBJ1-2	TGTGCCAGCAGCAGACCGAGCGGCCCGACAGATGGCTACACCTTC	CASSRPSGPTDGYTF
once	TRBV5-5	TRBD2	TRBJ2-7	TGTGCCAGCAGCCCAGCGGGAGGCCGCGCCTACGAGCAGTACTTC	CASSPAGGRAYEQYF
-	TRBV5-1	-	TRBJ2-3	TGCGCCAGCAGCTCGGCAAGCACAGATACGCAGTATTTT	CASSSASTDTQYF
-	TRBV13	-	TRBJ1-4	TGTGCCAGCAGCTTAGGAAGGGTAACTAATGAAAAACTGTTTTTT	CASSLGRVTNEKLFF
-	TRBV14	-	TRBJ2-1	TGTGCCAGCAGCCAAGCTTTACACCGCTACAATGAGCAGTTCTTC	CASSQALHRYNEQFF
-	TRBV7-2	-	TRBJ2-7	TGTGCCAGCAGCTTAAGCGGAACAGACTACGAGCAGTACTTC	CASSLSGTDYEQYF
-	TRBV9	TRBD2	TRBJ2-7	TGTGCCAGCAGCGTAGGAGGGAGGGCCTCCGAGCAGTACTTC	CASSVGGRASEQYF
-	TRBV6-6	-	TRBJ1-1	TGTGCCAGCAGTTACACTGCCGGGACCAAGAACACTGAAGCTTTCTTT	CASSYTAGTKNTEAFF
-	TRBV19	-	TRBJ2-6	TGTGCCAGTTCGGCAGCCTCTGGGGCCAACGTCCTGACTTTC	CASSAASGANVLTF
-	TRBV5-6	-	TRBJ2-7	TGTGCCAGCAGCTTGATAGGGGTCTACGAGCAGTACTTC	CASSLIGVYEQYF
-	TRBV27	TRBD1	TRBJ2-7	TGTGCCAGCAGTGCCGGGACAGGGGTCTACGAGCAGTACTTC	CASSAGTGVYEQYF
-	TRBV6-1	-	TRBJ2-1	TGTGCCAGCGGTGGTTGGGGTACCTATGAGCAGTTCTTC	CASGGWGTYEQFF
-	TRBV6-5	-	TRBJ2-5	TGTGCCAGCAGGCCCGACGGCTCGGTGGGAGAGACCCAGTACTTC	CASRPDGSVGETQYF
-	TRBV28	-	TRBJ1-1	TGTGCCAGCAGACGCCCGGGGGGGCCTGAAGCTTTCTTT	CASRRPGGPEAFF
-	TRBV7-7	-	TRBJ2-7	TGTGCCAGCAGCCCCGGGGCAGGGGCCTACGAGCAGTACTTC	CASSPGAGAYEQYF
-	TRBV4-1	TRBD2	TRBJ2-1	TGCGCCAGCAGCCGACAGCGGGAGGGCTCCAATGAGCAGTTCTTC	CASSRQREGSNEQFF
-	TRBV5-4	-	TRBJ1-2	TGTGCCAGCAGCCGGGACGCCCTATTAGTTTATGGCTACACCTTC	CASSRDALLVYGYTF
-	TRBV5-4	TRBD2	TRBJ2-5	TGTGCCAGCAGCCCAATGACGGGGGGGGAGACCCAGTACTTC	CASSPMTGGETQYF
-	TRBV7-9	TRBD1	TRBJ2-2	TGTGCCAGCAGCTTAGAACGGCTGGGACAGGGGTACACCGGGGAGCTGTTTTTT	CASSLERLGQGYTGELFF
-	TRBV5-1	TRBD1	TRBJ2-7	TGCGCCAGCAAACCGGGACAGGGGGCCAACGAGCAGTACTTC	CASKPGQGANEQYF
-	TRBV28	TRBD1	TRBJ1-3	TGTGCCAGCAGGACAGGGGGCGCGTCTGGAAACACCATATATTTT	CASRTGGASGNTIYF
-	TRBV5-5	-	TRBJ2-5	TGTGCCAGCAGCCCAAAAAGGACAGTGTACCAAGAGACCCAGTACTTC	CASSPKRTVYQETQYF
-	TRBV19	-	TRBJ1-5	TGTGCCAGTAGTATTCAACAGGGACGGAAGAATTATAGCAATCAGCCCCAGCATTTT	CASSIQQGRKNYSNQPQHF
-	TRBV6-1	-	TRBJ2-7	TGTGCCACCTCCCACGTCGGCTCCTACGAGCAGTACTTC	CATSHVGSYEQYF
-	TRBV7-9	-	TRBJ1-1	TGTGCCAGCAGCTCTCAGGCGGTTACTGAAGCTTTCTTT	CASSSQAVTEAFF
-	TRBV5-1	TRBD1	TRBJ2-1	TGCGCCAGCAGCGCGCAGGGGGCGTCGGCCTACAATGAGCAGTTCTTC	CASSAQGASAYNEQFF
-	TRBV5-1	TRBD2	TRBJ2-5	TGCGCCAGCAGCAAAACACTAGCGGGGCAAGAGACCCAGTACTTC	CASSKTLAGQETQYF
-	TRBV2	TRBD1	TRBJ1-1	TGTGCCAGCAGTCTAACAGGGGGAGCTTTCTTT	CASSLTGGAFF
-	TRBV19	-	TRBJ1-1	TGTGCCAGTAAGTGGACATCCTACACTGAAGCTTTCTTT	CASKWTSYTEAFF
-	TRBV5-6	TRBD1	TRBJ1-5	TGTGCCAGCAGCTCAAGACAGGGACAGCCCCAGCATTTT	CASSSRQGQPQHF
-	TRBV12-5	-	TRBJ1-1	TGTGCTAGTGGTTTGGTGGACACCCTAACGGGTGAAGCTTTCTTT	CASGLVDTLTGEAFF
once	TRBV5-1	-	TRBJ1-1	TGCGCCAGCAGCTTGGCCGCGGGGAGCGTGAACACTGAAGCTTTCTTT	CASSLAAGSVNTEAFF
few	TRBV6-1	-	TRBJ1-5	TGTGCCAGCAGTTCAAATCAGCCCCAGCATTTT	CASSSNQPQHF
-	TRBV10-3	-	TRBJ2-7	TGTGCCATCAGTGACTCAGATTACGAGCAGTACTTC	CAISDSDYEQYF
-	TRBV27	-	TRBJ2-7	TGTGCCAGCAGATTTCACGGGACCCTATACGAGCAGTACTTC	CASRFHGTLYEQYF
-	TRBV4-1	TRBD1	TRBJ1-4	TGCGCCAGCAGCTCCTCCCCGGGACAGAATGAAAAACTGTTTTTT	CASSSSPGQNEKLFF
-	TRBV2	-	TRBJ2-2	TGTGCCAGCAGCCCGACGCCAGGGGCCGGGGAGCTGTTTTTT	CASSPTPGAGELFF
-	TRBV5-1	-	TRBJ2-7	TGCGCCAGCAGCGGGGGGCCAGGGATCCCCTACGAGCAGTACTTC	CASSGGPGIPYEQYF
-	TRBV19	-	TRBJ1-3	TGTGCCAGTAGTAGAAGCGGCTCTGGAAACACCATATATTTT	CASSRSGSGNTIYF
-	TRBV5-1	-	TRBJ2-1	TGCGCCAGCAGCTCTGGTGTCAGCTCCTACAATGAGCAGTTCTTC	CASSSGVSSYNEQFF
-	TRBV7-2	TRBD1	TRBJ1-4	TGTGCCAGCAGCTTGGGACAGGGATTCAATAATGAAAAACTGTTTTTT	CASSLGQGFNNEKLFF
-	TRBV5-6	TRBD2	TRBJ2-3	TGTGCCAGCAGCATGCCCCCGGGGGAGGGAAGCACAGATACGCAGTATTTT	CASSMPPGEGSTDTQYF
-	TRBV12-5	-	TRBJ2-3	TGTGCTAGTGGTAGCCAATGGGGATCGGGTACGCAGTATTTT	CASGSQWGSGTQYF
-	TRBV6-5	-	TRBJ1-1	TGTGCCAGCACTTCCGGGGGTACTGAAGCTTTCTTT	CASTSGGTEAFF
-	TRBV28	-	TRBJ2-4	TGTGCCAGCAGTTCCGGATCCAAAAACATTCAGTACTTC	CASSSGSKNIQYF
-	TRBV7-2	-	TRBJ2-3	TGTGCCAGCAGGGAAGATGCGGGCACAGATACGCAGTATTTT	CASREDAGTDTQYF
-	TRBV27	-	TRBJ1-5	TGTGCCAGCAGTTCCTGGGGGCATCAGCCCCAGCATTTT	CASSSWGHQPQHF
-	TRBV11-2	TRBD2	TRBJ2-1	TGTGCCAGCAGCTCAGTACCGGGACTAGCTGGTTCGGAGCAGTTCTTC	CASSSVPGLAGSEQFF
-	TRBV18	-	TRBJ1-3	TGTGCCAGCTCACCTTTGCCGGCCCCGAGCTCTGGAAACACCATATATTTT	CASSPLPAPSSGNTIYF
-	TRBV4-1	-	TRBJ2-1	TGCGCCAGCAGCCAAGATCAGGGGCCCTACAATGAGCAGTTCTTC	CASSQDQGPYNEQFF
-	TRBV11-2	TRBD1	TRBJ2-7	TGTGCCAGCAGCTACCAAAGGGCAGGGGGTACATACGAGCAGTACTTC	CASSYQRAGGTYEQYF
-	TRBV28	TRBD1	TRBJ2-3	TGTGCCAGCAGTTTAGAGGGACAGGGTTTATCGGATACGCAGTATTTT	CASSLEGQGLSDTQYF